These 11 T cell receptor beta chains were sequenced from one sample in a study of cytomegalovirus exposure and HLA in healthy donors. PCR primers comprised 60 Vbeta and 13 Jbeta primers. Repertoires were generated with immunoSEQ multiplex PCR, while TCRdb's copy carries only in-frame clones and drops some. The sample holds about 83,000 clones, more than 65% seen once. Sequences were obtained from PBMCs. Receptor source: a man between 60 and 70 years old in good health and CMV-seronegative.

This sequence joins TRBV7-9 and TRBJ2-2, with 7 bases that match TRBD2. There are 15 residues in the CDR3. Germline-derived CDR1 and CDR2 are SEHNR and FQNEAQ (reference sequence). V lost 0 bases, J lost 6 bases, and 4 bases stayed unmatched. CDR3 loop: CASSLAAGAAGELFF. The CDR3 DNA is TGTGCCAGCAGCTTAGCGGCGGGAGCAGCCGGGGAGCTGTTTTTT.

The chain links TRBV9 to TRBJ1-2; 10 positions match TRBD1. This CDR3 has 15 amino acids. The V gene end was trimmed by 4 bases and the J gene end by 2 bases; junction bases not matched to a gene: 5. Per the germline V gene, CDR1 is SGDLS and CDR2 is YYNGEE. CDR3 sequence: CASSPRQGANYGYTF. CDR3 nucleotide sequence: TGTGCCAGCAGCCCTCGACAGGGGGCAAACTATGGCTACACCTTC.

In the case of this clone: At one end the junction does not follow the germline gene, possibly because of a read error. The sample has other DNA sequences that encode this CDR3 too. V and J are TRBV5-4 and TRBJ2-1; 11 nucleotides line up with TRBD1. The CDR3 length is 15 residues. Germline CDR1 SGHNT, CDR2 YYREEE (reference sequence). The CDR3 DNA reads TGTGCCAGCAGCTTGGGGACAGGGGGCTACAATGAACAGTTCTTC. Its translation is CASSLGTGGYNEQFF.

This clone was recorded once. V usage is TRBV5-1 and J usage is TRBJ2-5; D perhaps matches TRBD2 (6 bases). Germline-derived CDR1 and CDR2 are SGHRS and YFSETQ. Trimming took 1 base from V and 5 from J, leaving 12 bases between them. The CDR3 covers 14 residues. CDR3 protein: CASSLLGRSETQYF. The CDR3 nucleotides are TGCGCCAGCAGCTTGTTGGGGAGGTCGGAGACCCAGTACTTC.

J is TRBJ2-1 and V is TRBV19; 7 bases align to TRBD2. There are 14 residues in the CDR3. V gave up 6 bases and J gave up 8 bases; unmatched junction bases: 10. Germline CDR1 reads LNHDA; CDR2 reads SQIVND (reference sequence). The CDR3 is CASRRGTLVYEQFF. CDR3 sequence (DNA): TGTGCCAGTAGGCGGGGGACTCTTGTCTATGAGCAGTTCTTC. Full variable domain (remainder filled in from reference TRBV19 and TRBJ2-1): DGGITQSPKYLFRKEGQNVTLSCEQNLNHDAMYWYRQDPGQGLRLIYYSQIVNDFQKGDIAEGYSVSREKKESFPLTVTSAQKNPTAFYLCASRRGTLVYEQFFGPGTRLTVL.

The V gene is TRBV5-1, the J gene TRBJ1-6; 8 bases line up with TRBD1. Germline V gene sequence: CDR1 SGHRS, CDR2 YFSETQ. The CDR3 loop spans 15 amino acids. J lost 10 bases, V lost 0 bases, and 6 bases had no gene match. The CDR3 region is CASSLDRGMGSPLHF. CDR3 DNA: TGCGCCAGCAGCTTGGACAGGGGGATGGGGTCACCCCTCCACTTT. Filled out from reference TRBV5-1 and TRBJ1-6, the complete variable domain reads KAGVTQTPRYLIKTRGQQVTLSCSPISGHRSVSWYQQTPGQGLQFLFEYFSETQRNKGNFPGRFSGRQFSNSRSEMNVSTLELGDSALYLCASSLDRGMGSPLHFGNGTRLTVT.

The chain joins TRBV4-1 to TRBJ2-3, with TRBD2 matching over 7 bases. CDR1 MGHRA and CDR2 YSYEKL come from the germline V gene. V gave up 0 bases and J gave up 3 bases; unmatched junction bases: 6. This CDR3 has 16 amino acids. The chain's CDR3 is CASSQDGRGVTDTQYF. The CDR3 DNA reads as TGCGCCAGCAGCCAAGATGGGAGGGGAGTAACAGATACGCAGTATTTT.

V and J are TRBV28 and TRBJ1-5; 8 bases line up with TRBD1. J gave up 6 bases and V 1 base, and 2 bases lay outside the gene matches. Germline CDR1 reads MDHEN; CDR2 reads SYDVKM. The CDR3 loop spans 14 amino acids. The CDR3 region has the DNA TGTGCCAGCAGTTTATCAGGGGGCAGTCAGCCCCAGCATTTT. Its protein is CASSLSGGSQPQHF.

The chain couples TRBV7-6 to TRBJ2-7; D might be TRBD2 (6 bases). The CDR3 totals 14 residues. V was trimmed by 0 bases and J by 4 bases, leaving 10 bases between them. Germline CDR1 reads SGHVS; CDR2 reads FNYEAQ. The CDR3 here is CASSLAVGRYEQYF. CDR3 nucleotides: TGTGCCAGCAGCTTAGCGGTCGGGAGATACGAGCAGTACTTC.

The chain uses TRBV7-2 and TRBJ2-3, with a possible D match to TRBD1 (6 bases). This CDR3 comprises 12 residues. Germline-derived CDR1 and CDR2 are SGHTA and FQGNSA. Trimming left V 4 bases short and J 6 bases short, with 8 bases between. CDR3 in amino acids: CASSSQGDTQYF. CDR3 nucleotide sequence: TGTGCCAGCAGCTCGCAGGGGGATACGCAGTATTTT.

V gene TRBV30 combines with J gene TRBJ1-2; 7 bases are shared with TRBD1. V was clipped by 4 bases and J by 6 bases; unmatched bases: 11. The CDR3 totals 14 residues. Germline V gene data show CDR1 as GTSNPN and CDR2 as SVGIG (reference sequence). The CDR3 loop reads CAWNLGQPLNGYTF. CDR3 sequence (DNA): TGTGCCTGGAACCTGGGACAGCCCTTAAATGGCTACACCTTC.